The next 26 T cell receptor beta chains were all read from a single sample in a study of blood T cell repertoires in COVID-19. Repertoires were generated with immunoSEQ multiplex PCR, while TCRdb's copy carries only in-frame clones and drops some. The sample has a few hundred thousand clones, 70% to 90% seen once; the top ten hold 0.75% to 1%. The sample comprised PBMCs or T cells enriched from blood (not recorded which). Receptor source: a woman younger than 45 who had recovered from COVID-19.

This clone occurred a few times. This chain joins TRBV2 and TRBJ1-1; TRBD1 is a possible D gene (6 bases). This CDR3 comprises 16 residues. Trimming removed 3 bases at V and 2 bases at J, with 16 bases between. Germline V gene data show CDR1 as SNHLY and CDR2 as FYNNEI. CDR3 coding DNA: TGTGCCAGCAGTGAGGTCCTTCAGGGGCCTAACACTGAAGCTTTCTTT. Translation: CASSEVLQGPNTEAFF.

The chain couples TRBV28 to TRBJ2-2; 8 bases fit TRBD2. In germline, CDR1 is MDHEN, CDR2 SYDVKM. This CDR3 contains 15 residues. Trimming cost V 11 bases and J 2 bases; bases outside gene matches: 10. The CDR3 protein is CAFLLSGGNTGELFF. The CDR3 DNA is TGTGCCTTCCTCCTCAGCGGGGGTAACACCGGGGAGCTGTTTTTT.

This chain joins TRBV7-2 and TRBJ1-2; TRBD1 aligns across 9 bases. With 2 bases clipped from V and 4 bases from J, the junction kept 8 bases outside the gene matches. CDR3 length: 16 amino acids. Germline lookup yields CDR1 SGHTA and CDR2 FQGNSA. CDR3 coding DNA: TGTGCCAGCAGCTTAACCGGGACAGGGAGATTCTATGGCTACACCTTC. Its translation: CASSLTGTGRFYGYTF. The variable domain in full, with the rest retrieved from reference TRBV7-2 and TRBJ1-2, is GAGVSQSPSNKVTEKGKDVELRCDPISGHTALYWYRQSLGQGLEFLIYFQGNSAPDKSGLPSDRFSAERTGGSVSTLTIQRTQQEDSAVYLCASSLTGTGRFYGYTFGSGTRLTVV.

The CDR3 bases are TGTGCCAGCAGCTTAGGAACTAGCGGGGTGTACGAGCAGTACTTC. Its translation: CASSLGTSGVYEQYF. The rearrangement joins TRBV11-1 to TRBJ2-7; 10 bases align to TRBD2. From germline, CDR1 is SGHAT and CDR2 FQDESV (reference sequence). J gave up 4 bases and V 1 base, and 4 bases lay outside the gene matches. The CDR3 spans 15 residues.

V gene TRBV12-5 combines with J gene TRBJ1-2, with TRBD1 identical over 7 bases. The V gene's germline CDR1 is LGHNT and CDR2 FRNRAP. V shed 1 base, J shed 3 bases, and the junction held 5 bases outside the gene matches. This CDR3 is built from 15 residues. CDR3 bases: TGTGCTAGTGGTTTGGGGGGGACAGAGTACTATGGCTACACCTTC. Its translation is CASGLGGTEYYGYTF.

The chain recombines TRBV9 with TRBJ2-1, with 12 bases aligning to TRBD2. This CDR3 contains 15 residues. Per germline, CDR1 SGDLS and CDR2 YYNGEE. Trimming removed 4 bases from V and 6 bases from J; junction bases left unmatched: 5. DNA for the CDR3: TGTGCCAGCAGCAGACTAGCGGGAGCTAGCAATGAGCAGTTCTTC. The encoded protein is CASSRLAGASNEQFF.

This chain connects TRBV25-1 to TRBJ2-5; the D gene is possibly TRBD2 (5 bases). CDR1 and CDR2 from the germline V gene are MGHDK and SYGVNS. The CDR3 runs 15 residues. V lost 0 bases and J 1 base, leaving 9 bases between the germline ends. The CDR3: CASSEYGVGQETQYF. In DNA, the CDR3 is TGTGCCAGCAGTGAATACGGGGTGGGCCAAGAGACCCAGTACTTC.

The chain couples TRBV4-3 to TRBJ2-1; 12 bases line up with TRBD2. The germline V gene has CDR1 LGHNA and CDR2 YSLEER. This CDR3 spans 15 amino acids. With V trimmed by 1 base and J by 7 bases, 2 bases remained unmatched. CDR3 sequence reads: CASSQGLAGENEQFF. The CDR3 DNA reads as TGCGCCAGCAGCCAAGGACTAGCGGGGGAGAATGAGCAGTTCTTC.

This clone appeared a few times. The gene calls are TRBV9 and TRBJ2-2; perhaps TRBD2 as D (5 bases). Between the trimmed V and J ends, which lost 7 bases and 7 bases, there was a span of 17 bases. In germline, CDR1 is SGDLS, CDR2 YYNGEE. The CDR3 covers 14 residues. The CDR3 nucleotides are TGTGCCAGCGGACTCCCACAGCCCGGCGGGGAGCTGTTTTTT. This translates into CASGLPQPGGELFF.

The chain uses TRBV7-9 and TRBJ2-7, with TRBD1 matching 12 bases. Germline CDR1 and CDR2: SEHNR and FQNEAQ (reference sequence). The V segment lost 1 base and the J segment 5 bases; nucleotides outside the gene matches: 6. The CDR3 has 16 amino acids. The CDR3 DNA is TGTGCCAGCAGCTTAGGCCGGGACAGGGGGCACCACGAGCAGTACTTC. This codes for CASSLGRDRGHHEQYF.

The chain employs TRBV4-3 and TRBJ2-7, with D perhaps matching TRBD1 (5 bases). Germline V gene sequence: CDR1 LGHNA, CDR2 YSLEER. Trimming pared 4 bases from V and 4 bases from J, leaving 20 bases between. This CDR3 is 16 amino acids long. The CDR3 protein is CASSRKKVPGLYEQYF. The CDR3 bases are TGCGCCAGCAGCCGCAAGAAGGTTCCAGGGTTGTACGAGCAGTACTTC.

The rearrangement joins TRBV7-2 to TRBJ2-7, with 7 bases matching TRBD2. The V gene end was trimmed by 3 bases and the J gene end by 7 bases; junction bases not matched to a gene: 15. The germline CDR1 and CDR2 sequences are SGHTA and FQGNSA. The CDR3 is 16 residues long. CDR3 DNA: TGTGCCAGCAGCTTTACCTTAGCGGGTCTATCTAGTGAGCAGTACTTC. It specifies CASSFTLAGLSSEQYF. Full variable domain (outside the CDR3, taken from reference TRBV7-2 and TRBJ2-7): GAGVSQSPSNKVTEKGKDVELRCDPISGHTALYWYRQSLGQGLEFLIYFQGNSAPDKSGLPSDRFSAERTGGSVSTLTIQRTQQEDSAVYLCASSFTLAGLSSEQYFGPGTRLTVT.

CDR3: CASSHHGPGIGELFF. DNA for the CDR3: TGTGCCAGCAGCCACCATGGGCCGGGGATCGGGGAGCTGTTTTTT. The genes are TRBV3-1 (or the pseudogene TRBV3-2) and TRBJ2-2; possible D gene TRBD2, 5 bases. V was clipped by 3 bases and J by 7 bases, with 15 bases between them. CDR3 length: 15 residues. Germline V gives CDR1 LGHDT, CDR2 YNNKEL (reference sequence).

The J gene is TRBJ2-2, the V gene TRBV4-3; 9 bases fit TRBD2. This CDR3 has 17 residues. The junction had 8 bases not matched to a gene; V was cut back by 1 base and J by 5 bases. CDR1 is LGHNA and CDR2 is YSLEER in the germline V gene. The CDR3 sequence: CASSQVLVAGDTGELFF. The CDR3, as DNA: TGCGCCAGCAGCCAAGTTTTGGTAGCGGGGGATACCGGGGAGCTGTTTTTT.

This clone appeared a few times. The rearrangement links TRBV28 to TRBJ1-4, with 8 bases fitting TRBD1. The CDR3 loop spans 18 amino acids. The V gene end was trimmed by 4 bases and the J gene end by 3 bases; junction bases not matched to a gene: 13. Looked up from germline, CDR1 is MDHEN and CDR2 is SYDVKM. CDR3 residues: CASSSLKQGAGPNEKLFF. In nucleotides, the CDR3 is TGTGCCAGCAGTTCCCTAAAGCAGGGGGCTGGCCCTAATGAAAAACTGTTTTTT.

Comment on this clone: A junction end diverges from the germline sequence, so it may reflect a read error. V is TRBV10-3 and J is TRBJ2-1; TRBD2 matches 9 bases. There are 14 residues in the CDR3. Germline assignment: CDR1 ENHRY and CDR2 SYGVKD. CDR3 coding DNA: TGTGCCATCAGCCTTAGCGGGGGCCCAAATGGGCAGTTCTTC. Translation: CAISLSGGPNGQFF.

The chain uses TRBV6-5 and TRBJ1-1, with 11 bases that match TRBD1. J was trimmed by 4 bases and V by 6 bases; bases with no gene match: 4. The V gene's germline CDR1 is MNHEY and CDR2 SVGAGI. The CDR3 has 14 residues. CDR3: CASRDRGPVTEAFF. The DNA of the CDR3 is TGTGCCAGCAGGGACAGGGGGCCCGTCACTGAAGCTTTCTTT.

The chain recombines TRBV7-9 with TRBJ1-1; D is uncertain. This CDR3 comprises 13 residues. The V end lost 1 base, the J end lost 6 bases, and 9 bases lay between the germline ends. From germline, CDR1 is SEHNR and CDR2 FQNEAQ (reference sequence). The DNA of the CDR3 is TGTGCCAGCAGCTTAGAAGGAGGCGCTGAAGCTTTCTTT. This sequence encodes CASSLEGGAEAFF. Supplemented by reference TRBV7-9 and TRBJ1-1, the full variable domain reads DTGVSQNPRHKITKRGQNVTFRCDPISEHNRLYWYRQTLGQGPEFLTYFQNEAQLEKSRLLSDRFSAERPKGSFSTLEIQRTEQGDSAMYLCASSLEGGAEAFFGQGTRLTVV.

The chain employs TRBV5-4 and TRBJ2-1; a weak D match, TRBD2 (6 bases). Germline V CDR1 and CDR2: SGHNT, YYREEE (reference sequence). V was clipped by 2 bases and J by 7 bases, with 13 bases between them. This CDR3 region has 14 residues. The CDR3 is CASSFGEVRNEQFF. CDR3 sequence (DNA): TGTGCCAGCAGCTTTGGGGAGGTAAGGAATGAGCAGTTCTTC.

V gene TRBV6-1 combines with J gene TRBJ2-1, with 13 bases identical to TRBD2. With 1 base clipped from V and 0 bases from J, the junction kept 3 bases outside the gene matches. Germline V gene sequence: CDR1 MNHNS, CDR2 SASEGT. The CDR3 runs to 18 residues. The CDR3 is CASSEVWTSGGSYNEQFF. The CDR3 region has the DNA TGTGCCAGCAGTGAAGTGTGGACTAGCGGGGGCTCCTACAATGAGCAGTTCTTC.

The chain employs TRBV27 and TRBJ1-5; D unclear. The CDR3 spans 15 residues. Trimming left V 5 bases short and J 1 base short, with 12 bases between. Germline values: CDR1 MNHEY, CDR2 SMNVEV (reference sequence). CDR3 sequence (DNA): TGTGCCAGCAGTCTCTCACCACGGAGCAATCAGCCCCAGCATTTT. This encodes CASSLSPRSNQPQHF.

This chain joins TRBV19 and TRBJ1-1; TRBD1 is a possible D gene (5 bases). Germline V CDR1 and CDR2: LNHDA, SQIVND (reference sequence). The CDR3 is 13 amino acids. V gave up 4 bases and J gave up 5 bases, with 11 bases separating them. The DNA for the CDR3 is TGTGCCAGTAGTAGGGGGGTACGGACTGAAGCTTTCTTT. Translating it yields CASSRGVRTEAFF.

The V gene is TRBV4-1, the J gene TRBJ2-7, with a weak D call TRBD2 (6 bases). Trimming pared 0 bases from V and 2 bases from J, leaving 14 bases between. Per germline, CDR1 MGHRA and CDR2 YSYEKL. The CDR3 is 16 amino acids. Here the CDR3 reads CASSQDGSGTTYEQYF. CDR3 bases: TGCGCCAGCAGCCAAGATGGTAGCGGAACTACCTACGAGCAGTACTTC.

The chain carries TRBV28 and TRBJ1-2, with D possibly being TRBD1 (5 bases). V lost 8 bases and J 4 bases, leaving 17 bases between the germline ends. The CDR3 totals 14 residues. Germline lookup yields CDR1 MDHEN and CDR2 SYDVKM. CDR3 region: CASGAWAPPYGYTF. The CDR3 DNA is TGTGCCAGCGGGGCATGGGCACCCCCCTATGGCTACACCTTC.

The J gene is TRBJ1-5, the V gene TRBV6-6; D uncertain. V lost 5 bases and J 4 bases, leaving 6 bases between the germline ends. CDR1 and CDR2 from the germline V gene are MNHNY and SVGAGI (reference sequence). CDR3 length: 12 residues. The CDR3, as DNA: TGTGCCAGCAGTCCTCCGAATCAGCCCCAGCATTTT. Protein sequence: CASSPPNQPQHF.

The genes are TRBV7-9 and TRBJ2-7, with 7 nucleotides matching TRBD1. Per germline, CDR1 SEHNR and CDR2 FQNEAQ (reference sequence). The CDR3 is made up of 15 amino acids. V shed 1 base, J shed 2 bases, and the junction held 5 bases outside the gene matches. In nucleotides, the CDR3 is TGTGCCAGCAGCTTAGTCCGGGACAGCCCCTACGAGCAGTACTTC. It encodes CASSLVRDSPYEQYF.